This TCR beta chain emerged from a study of glioma-infiltrating T cells. A few counts support this clonotype. The antigen is undetermined. Amplification of TCR alpha and beta CDR3 regions from RNA used iRepertoire nested multiplex PCR. For one-step reverse transcription and amplification, 100-400 ng of tissue mRNA or PBMC total RNA was used. TCRdb re-derived calls from the multiplex PCR reads in MiXCR, one entry per CDR3 protein. The profile shows fewer than 90,000 distinct CDR3 sequences, about 23% of them singletons. Study-wide results and caveats: Gliomas, especially low-grade, showed above-expected tissue-blood divergence; non-neoplastic patients showed below. Very few CDR3 sequences were shared between tissue and blood.

The specimen was glioma tissue, nonneoplastic brain tissue, or PBMCs (not recorded which). The source is a human donor with low-grade glioma or glioblastoma, undergoing nonglioma brain surgery, or in good health (not recorded which).

The DNA of the CDR3 is TGTGCCAGCACCCCCCAGTCGAACACCGGGGAGCTGTTTTTT. Translation gives CASTPQSNTGELFF. The rearrangement links TRBV7-2 to TRBJ2-2; D gene unclear. Germline V gene lookup returns CDR1 SGHTA and CDR2 FQGNSA. V shed 7 bases and J shed 0 bases, with 9 bases lying between them. The CDR3 contains 14 residues.